This passage covers 2 T cell receptor beta chains from one sample sequenced in a study of T cell clonotyping in hematopoietic cell transplantation. Using immunoSEQ multiplex PCR, the repertoire was profiled, and TCRdb retains in-frame clones only, with some absent. The table has fewer than 80,000 clones, around 94% seen once. Specimen: peripheral blood mononuclear cells. Receptor source: a man in his fifties or sixties in good health. Some clones in this sample may be carry-over from other donors' samples.

J is TRBJ2-7 and V is TRBV5-1, with D possibly being TRBD1 or TRBD2 (5 bases each). This CDR3 contains 14 residues. Trimming cost V 4 bases and J 0 bases, with 11 bases left between them. CDR1 and CDR2 from the germline V gene are SGHRS and YFSETQ. CDR3 DNA: TGCGCCAGCAGCCCCTCAGGGAGCTCCTACGAGCAGTACTTC. Its protein is CASSPSGSSYEQYF. Full variable domain (rest looked up from reference TRBV5-1 and TRBJ2-7): KAGVTQTPRYLIKTRGQQVTLSCSPISGHRSVSWYQQTPGQGLQFLFEYFSETQRNKGNFPGRFSGRQFSNSRSEMNVSTLELGDSALYLCASSPSGSSYEQYFGPGTRLTVT.

This clone has only one observation. The chain carries TRBV20-1 and TRBJ2-7; D is unresolved. V lost 2 bases and J lost 5, with 7 bases in between. The germline CDR1 and CDR2 sequences are DFQATT and SNEGSKA (reference sequence). The CDR3 sequence is 11 residues long. The CDR3: CSARLVHEQYF. CDR3 DNA: TGCAGTGCTAGACTGGTCCACGAGCAGTACTTC.